A selection of T cell receptor beta chains follows, all from one sample in a study of OX40 agonist ivuxolimab in advanced cancers. Method: immunoSEQ multiplex PCR; TCRdb's copy keeps in-frame clones and lacks some. The sample gives around 64,000 clones, roughly nine tenths of which show up once; 13% to 15% is in the top ten. The sample here was CD4+ or CD8+ T cells sorted from blood, taken in a trial of the OX40 agonist ivuxolimab. The receptors derive from an adult with an advanced solid tumor such as melanoma, head and neck, liver or kidney cancer. CDR3s include the opening cysteine and the closing phenylalanine or tryptophan. A D gene is named only where the DNA matches it firmly. Clone size is stated in some rows and not others, as once, few, many or a class when expanded.

v_gene,j_gene,abundance,d_gene,CDR3aa,CDR3nt
TRBV5-6,TRBJ2-7,.,TRBD2,CASSLFAGGGYEQYF,TGTGCCAGCAGCTTATTTGCGGGAGGGGGCTACGAGCAGTACTTC
TRBV28,TRBJ1-5,.,.,CASSPPDRYSNQPQHF,TGTGCCAGCAGTCCTCCGGACAGATATAGCAATCAGCCCCAGCATTTT
TRBV5-1,TRBJ2-7,.,.,CASSSQGPAMEQYF,TGCGCCAGTTCGTCCCAGGGTCCAGCGATGGAGCAGTACTTC
TRBV29-1,TRBJ2-2,.,.,CSVVRGGTGELFF,TGCAGCGTTGTCAGGGGGGGAACCGGGGAGCTGTTTTTT
TRBV28,TRBJ2-5,.,TRBD2,CASSGLAGGQETQYF,TGTGCCAGCAGTGGACTAGCGGGAGGCCAAGAGACCCAGTACTTC
TRBV2,TRBJ2-4,.,.,CASRDRIENIQYF,TGTGCCAGCAGAGACAGGATCGAAAACATTCAGTACTTC
TRBV28,TRBJ1-5,.,.,CASSLHSGTSNQPQHF,TGTGCCAGCAGTTTACATTCCGGAACTAGCAATCAGCCCCAGCATTTT
TRBV5-1,TRBJ2-7,.,TRBD2,CASSPKGTSGTLFYEQYF,TGCGCCAGCAGCCCTAAGGGGACTAGCGGGACCCTCTTCTACGAGCAGTACTTC
TRBV4-1,TRBJ2-7,.,.,CASSPGPPGYEQYF,TGCGCCAGCAGCCCAGGACCCCCAGGGTACGAGCAGTACTTC
TRBV7-2,TRBJ1-4,.,.,CASSLGGWSINEKLFF,TGTGCCAGCAGCTTAGGGGGGTGGAGTATTAATGAAAAACTGTTTTTT
TRBV27,TRBJ2-1,.,.,CASSSDSYNEQFF,TGTGCCAGCAGTTCCGATTCCTACAATGAGCAGTTCTTC
TRBV7-3,TRBJ2-1,.,.,CASSLYWSEYSYNEQFF,TGTGCCAGCAGCTTATATTGGAGCGAGTACTCCTACAATGAGCAGTTCTTC
TRBV7-8,TRBJ2-7,.,TRBD2,CASRPSGIYEQYF,TGTGCCAGCAGGCCTAGCGGGATTTACGAGCAGTACTTC
TRBV6-1,TRBJ2-4,once,.,CASSEVGHGLAKNIQYF,TGTGCCAGCAGTGAAGTTGGTCACGGGTTAGCCAAAAACATTCAGTACTTC
TRBV19,TRBJ2-7,.,TRBD2,CASSMASGSYEQYF,TGTGCCAGTAGTATGGCTAGCGGGAGTTACGAGCAGTACTTC
TRBV28,TRBJ2-1,.,TRBD1,CASSPGQEKFF,TGTGCCAGCAGCCCCGGACAGGAAAAGTTCTTC
TRBV19,TRBJ1-1,medium-sized,.,CASSDRTAVAEAFF,TGTGCCAGTAGTGACCGGACAGCCGTAGCTGAAGCTTTCTTT
TRBV19,TRBJ1-1,few,.,CASISPNTEAFF,TGTGCCAGTATTAGCCCGAACACTGAAGCTTTCTTT
TRBV28,TRBJ1-1,.,.,CASKLLVNTEAFF,TGTGCCAGCAAACTCCTCGTGAACACTGAAGCTTTCTTT
TRBV27,TRBJ2-7,.,.,CASSLGGQSYEQYF,TGTGCCAGCAGTTTAGGGGGACAATCCTACGAGCAGTACTTC
TRBV27,TRBJ1-1,.,.,CASSLDGNTEAFF,TGTGCCAGCAGTTTGGACGGGAACACTGAAGCTTTCTTT
TRBV5-6,TRBJ1-1,.,.,CASRDLGQMNTEAFF,TGTGCCAGCAGAGATCTCGGACAGATGAACACTGAAGCTTTCTTT
TRBV27,TRBJ2-5,.,.,CASSSDIRTQYF,TGTGCCAGCAGTTCCGACATTCGGACCCAGTACTTC
TRBV2,TRBJ2-3,.,TRBD2,CASSWTSGSGTDTQYF,TGTGCCAGCAGTTGGACTAGCGGGAGTGGCACAGATACGCAGTATTTT
TRBV7-9,TRBJ2-7,.,.,CASSTPGHQKKYF,TGTGCCAGCAGCACCCCGGGACACCAAAAGAAGTACTTC
TRBV5-1,TRBJ2-7,.,.,CASSQDAGPPVSYEQYF,TGCGCCAGCAGCCAGGATGCGGGACCCCCCGTCTCCTACGAGCAGTACTTC
TRBV25-1,TRBJ2-7,.,.,CASAQETVEQYF,TGTGCCAGCGCTCAAGAGACAGTCGAGCAGTACTTC
TRBV18,TRBJ1-5,.,TRBD1,CASSPVTGSNQPQHF,TGTGCCAGCTCACCAGTGACAGGGAGCAATCAGCCCCAGCATTTT
TRBV7-3,TRBJ1-2,.,.,CASSPRQDYGYTF,TGTGCCAGCAGCCCAAGACAGGACTATGGCTACACCTTC
TRBV4-1,TRBJ2-7,.,TRBD2,CASSERVAGVYEQYF,TGCGCCAGCAGCGAAAGGGTAGCGGGAGTCTACGAGCAGTACTTC
TRBV29-1,TRBJ2-1,.,.,CSGWLEGHNTYNEQFF,TGCAGCGGGTGGTTGGAGGGGCACAATACCTACAATGAGCAGTTCTTC
TRBV5-6,TRBJ2-1,.,TRBD2,CASSLGGGLAGEQFF,TGTGCCAGCAGCTTGGGGGGCGGACTAGCAGGCGAGCAGTTCTTC
TRBV7-9,TRBJ2-1,.,.,CASSLRVETYNEQFF,TGTGCCAGCAGCTTAAGGGTTGAGACCTACAATGAGCAGTTCTTC
TRBV11-3,TRBJ2-1,.,TRBD2,CASSPTTGGDYNEQFF,TGTGCCAGCAGCCCAACCACGGGGGGAGACTACAATGAGCAGTTCTTC
TRBV4-2,TRBJ1-2,few,.,CASSQEDSSGYTF,TGTGCCAGCAGCCAGGAAGACAGCAGTGGCTACACCTTC
TRBV7-3,TRBJ2-7,.,.,CASSPGRGSYEQYF,TGTGCCAGCAGCCCCGGCCGGGGTTCCTACGAGCAGTACTTC
TRBV2,TRBJ1-1,.,.,CASKRATEAFF,TGTGCCAGCAAGCGGGCCACTGAAGCTTTCTTT
TRBV4-3,TRBJ2-2,.,.,CASSQDSGTGELFF,TGCGCCAGCAGCCAAGATTCCGGGACCGGGGAGCTGTTTTTT
TRBV4-3,TRBJ2-7,.,TRBD1,CASSQERDSSYEQYF,TGCGCCAGCAGCCAAGAACGGGACAGCTCCTACGAGCAGTACTTC
TRBV11-3,TRBJ2-1,once,.,CASSLDPFDEQFF,TGTGCCAGCAGCTTAGATCCCTTCGATGAGCAGTTCTTC
TRBV5-5,TRBJ1-1,.,.,CASSLNSLNTEAFF,TGTGCCAGCAGCCTAAACAGCTTGAACACTGAAGCTTTCTTT
TRBV27,TRBJ1-4,.,.,CASSWGGRDEKLFF,TGTGCCAGCAGTTGGGGGGGAAGGGATGAAAAACTGTTTTTT
TRBV5-1,TRBJ2-7,once,TRBD1,CASSSDRANYEQYF,TGCGCCAGCAGCTCCGACAGGGCCAACTACGAGCAGTACTTC